What follows are 24 T cell receptor beta chains derived from one specimen sequenced in a study of OX40 agonist ivuxolimab in advanced cancers. The data were produced by immunoSEQ multiplex PCR, yet TCRdb's version contains in-frame clones alone and is incomplete. This table holds 50,000 to 80,000 clones, approximately 84% found once. This specimen was CD4+ or CD8+ T cells sorted from blood, taken in a trial of the OX40 agonist ivuxolimab. All receptors come from an adult with an advanced solid tumor such as melanoma, head and neck, liver or kidney cancer.

This chain connects TRBV7-2 to TRBJ2-7; the match to TRBD1 covers 7 bases. The CDR3 extends over 14 amino acids. J was trimmed by 3 bases and V by 1 base; bases with no gene match: 3. The germline CDR1 and CDR2 sequences are SGHTA and FQGNSA. CDR3 sequence (DNA): TGTGCCAGCAGCTTAGAAGGGGGCGGCTACGAGCAGTACTTC. Translation: CASSLEGGGYEQYF.

The V gene is TRBV11-2, the J gene TRBJ2-1; 8 bases fit TRBD2. The germline CDR1 and CDR2 sequences are SGHAT and FQNNGV. The CDR3 sequence is 16 residues long. V was pared by 1 base and J by 9 bases, with 11 bases of the junction left unmatched. The CDR3 sequence: CASSLGLGLAASEQFF. The CDR3 DNA sequence: TGTGCCAGCAGCTTAGGCCTCGGACTAGCTGCTTCTGAGCAGTTCTTC.

This chain uses TRBV11-1 with TRBJ2-1; 7 bases are a match to TRBD2. After removal of 2 bases from V and 7 bases from J, the junction contained 8 bases not matched to a gene. This CDR3 contains 15 residues. CDR1 and CDR2 from the germline V gene are SGHAT and FQDESV (reference sequence). CDR3 sequence: CASSLIGGSRNEQFF. The DNA for the CDR3 is TGTGCCAGCAGCTTAATCGGCGGGAGTAGGAATGAGCAGTTCTTC.

The rearrangement joins TRBV29-1 to TRBJ1-1; D unclear. V lost 3 bases, J lost 0 bases, and 11 bases lay in between. This CDR3 is 14 amino acids long. Germline CDR1 SQVTM, CDR2 ANQGSEA. The CDR3 is CSVEWSGLNTEAFF. The CDR3 nucleotides are TGCAGCGTTGAGTGGTCAGGCCTGAACACTGAAGCTTTCTTT.

This chain joins TRBV7-2 and TRBJ2-5; D is ambiguous. CDR1 and CDR2 (germline): SGHTA, FQGNSA. CDR3 length: 15 amino acids. V lost 5 bases to trimming and J lost 0 bases, with 13 bases between them. The CDR3 reads CASSPRPGYQETQYF. In nucleotides, the CDR3 is TGTGCCAGCAGCCCAAGACCCGGGTACCAAGAGACCCAGTACTTC. Complete variable domain (other parts from reference TRBV7-2 and TRBJ2-5): GAGVSQSPSNKVTEKGKDVELRCDPISGHTALYWYRQSLGQGLEFLIYFQGNSAPDKSGLPSDRFSAERTGGSVSTLTIQRTQQEDSAVYLCASSPRPGYQETQYFGPGTRLLVL.

The J gene is TRBJ2-1, the V gene TRBV2; 7 bases are a match to TRBD1. This CDR3 is built from 18 residues. J gave up 4 bases and V 4 bases, and 16 bases lay outside the gene matches. Germline CDR1 SNHLY, CDR2 FYNNEI. CDR3 DNA sequence: TGTGCCAGCAGTGGGGGTGAACGGGACAGAGGAACGTACAATGAGCAGTTCTTC. It codes for CASSGGERDRGTYNEQFF.

The V and J genes are TRBV7-9 and TRBJ1-1; 12 bases are shared with TRBD1. There are 14 residues in the CDR3. V trimming: 5 bases; J trimming: 4 bases; junction bases outside the gene matches: 2. Germline V lookup: CDR1 SEHNR, CDR2 FQNEAQ (reference sequence). This chain's CDR3 is CASSPGQGATEAFF. The CDR3 bases are TGTGCCAGCAGCCCGGGACAGGGGGCCACTGAAGCTTTCTTT.

V and J are TRBV5-1 and TRBJ2-5; perhaps TRBD1 as D (5 bases). Trimming removed 2 bases at V and 2 bases at J, with 10 bases between. The CDR3 is 14 residues long. The germline CDR1 and CDR2 sequences are SGHRS and YFSETQ. CDR3 in DNA: TGCGCCAGCAGCTTTGGGGCCCCACAAGAGACCCAGTACTTC. It yields the protein CASSFGAPQETQYF.

Only a few counts were recorded for this clone. The rearrangement uses TRBV11-2 and TRBJ2-7, with 8 positions matching TRBD1. Per germline, CDR1 SGHAT and CDR2 FQNNGV. The CDR3 consists of 15 residues. Unmatched junction bases numbered 9, after V lost 4 bases and J lost 4 bases. The CDR3 sequence is CASSSYRGTAYEQYF. Written as DNA, the CDR3 is TGTGCCAGCAGCTCATACAGGGGGACGGCGTACGAGCAGTACTTC.

The rearrangement uses TRBV27 and TRBJ2-5; TRBD2 aligns across 7 bases. The CDR3 runs 15 residues. V shed 4 bases and J 5 bases; nucleotides not matched to a gene: 10. The germline V gene has CDR1 MNHEY and CDR2 SMNVEV (reference sequence). The CDR3 DNA reads as TGTGCCAGCAGTTCCCGCGGACTAGGTTGGGAGACCCAGTACTTC. This sequence encodes CASSSRGLGWETQYF.

J is TRBJ1-2 and V is TRBV19; 7 bases fit TRBD1. Germline CDR1 LNHDA, CDR2 SQIVND (reference sequence). Trimming removed 2 bases from V and 4 bases from J; junction bases left unmatched: 10. This CDR3 spans 16 amino acids. The DNA for the CDR3 is TGTGCCAGTAGTATAACCCACAGGGGTGGGATCTATGGCTACACCTTC. Its protein is CASSITHRGGIYGYTF.

The chain joins TRBV28 to TRBJ2-7, with 8 bases matching TRBD2. This CDR3 contains 14 residues. V lost 3 bases to trimming and J lost 2 bases; unmatched junction nucleotides: 3. Looked up from germline, CDR1 is MDHEN and CDR2 is SYDVKM. The CDR3: CASSLLAGTYEQYF. The CDR3 nucleotides are TGTGCCAGCAGTTTGTTAGCGGGGACCTACGAGCAGTACTTC.

This clone was observed at least ten times. The genes are TRBV11-3 and TRBJ2-7; tentatively, D is TRBD1 (6 bases). Per germline, CDR1 SGHNT and CDR2 YENEEA. The length of the CDR3 is 12 residues. Trimming left V 6 bases short and J 3 bases short, with 9 bases between. The CDR3 region has the DNA TGTGCCAGCAGGGACAGCAGCTACGAGCAGTACTTC. Encoded protein: CASRDSSYEQYF.

This clone was observed a few times. This chain joins TRBV27 and TRBJ2-6; D possibly matches TRBD1 or TRBD2 (5 bases each). Germline V gene lookup returns CDR1 MNHEY and CDR2 SMNVEV (reference sequence). The CDR3 is made up of 18 amino acids. V gave up 5 bases and J gave up 3 bases, with 20 bases separating them. The CDR3 reads CASSTPLRGRGGANVLTF. The CDR3 nucleotides read TGTGCCAGCAGTACCCCCCTCCGGGGAAGGGGTGGGGCCAACGTCCTGACTTTC. Looking up the rest from reference TRBV27 and TRBJ2-6 gives the full variable domain: EAQVTQNPRYLITVTGKKLTVTCSQNMNHEYMSWYRQDPGLGLRQIYYSMNVEVTDKGDVPEGYKVSRKEKRNFPLILESPSPNQTSLYFCASSTPLRGRGGANVLTFGAGSRLTVL.

This CDR3 is CASSLIAGRYNEQFF. As DNA, the CDR3 is TGTGCCAGCAGCCTCATAGCGGGGAGATACAATGAGCAGTTCTTC. This chain connects TRBV5-6 to TRBJ2-1; 8 nucleotides align to TRBD2. The V gene's germline CDR1 is SGHDT and CDR2 YYEEEE. Losses at the gene ends were 4 bases for V and 4 bases for J; bases not matched to a gene: 7. The CDR3 has 15 amino acids.

This chain connects TRBV19 to TRBJ2-4; 7 nucleotides align to TRBD2. With 1 base clipped from V and 5 bases from J, the junction kept 5 bases outside the gene matches. Germline assignment: CDR1 LNHDA and CDR2 SQIVND (reference sequence). The CDR3 runs 15 residues. CDR3 coding DNA: TGTGCCAGTAGTATAGTCCCAGCGGGGCAAAACATTCAGTACTTC. Protein sequence: CASSIVPAGQNIQYF.

The rearrangement joins TRBV4-1 to TRBJ2-2; D not resolved. The CDR3 spans 15 residues. Germline V gene data show CDR1 as MGHRA and CDR2 as YSYEKL. V was trimmed by 0 bases and J by 4 bases, leaving 9 bases between them. DNA for the CDR3: TGCGCCAGCAGCCAAGATTCGCGTTTCACCGGGGAGCTGTTTTTT. Protein sequence: CASSQDSRFTGELFF.

The chain joins TRBV27 to TRBJ2-7; 7 positions match TRBD2. Germline lookup yields CDR1 MNHEY and CDR2 SMNVEV (reference sequence). CDR3 length equals 14 residues. Losses at the gene ends were 3 bases for V and 2 bases for J; bases not matched to a gene: 4. The CDR3 region is CASSFLSGAYEQYF. The CDR3 coding sequence is TGTGCCAGCAGTTTCCTCAGCGGGGCCTACGAGCAGTACTTC.

This clone was recorded a few times. The V gene is TRBV19, the J gene TRBJ1-5, with a possible D match to TRBD1 (5 bases). Germline loops: CDR1 LNHDA, CDR2 SQIVND (reference sequence). The CDR3 length is 14 residues. V was shortened by 2 bases and J by 2 bases, with 7 bases between the two germline ends. The CDR3 region has the DNA TGTGCCAGTAGTATAACCAGGGGCAATCAGCCCCAGCATTTT. This sequence encodes CASSITRGNQPQHF.

The rearrangement joins TRBV12-2 to TRBJ1-5; the table's D call TRBD1 went unverified against the DNA. TRBV12-2 has pseudogene status. This CDR3 has 18 amino acids. CDR3 coding DNA: TGTGCAAGTCGCTTGGGTAATCGGACAGGCGGTAGCAATCAGCCCCAGCATTTT. Residues: CASRLGNRTGGSNQPQHF.

The chain combines TRBV10-3 with TRBJ1-1; D gene unclear. The CDR3 sequence is 14 residues long. The germline V gene encodes CDR1 ENHRY and CDR2 SYGVKD. V gave up 7 bases and J gave up 0 bases, with 12 bases separating them. DNA for the CDR3: TGTGCCATCAAGGTGGAGTGGTTGAACACTGAAGCTTTCTTT. It encodes CAIKVEWLNTEAFF.

This clone was picked up one time. The V call is TRBV9, the J call TRBJ2-2; unclear D gene. V dropped 0 bases and J dropped 5 bases, with 11 bases sitting between them. The CDR3 runs to 15 residues. Per the germline V gene, CDR1 is SGDLS and CDR2 is YYNGEE. CDR3 loop: CASSVEGRRTGELFF. In nucleotides, the CDR3 is TGTGCCAGCAGCGTAGAGGGCAGAAGGACCGGGGAGCTGTTTTTT.

V and J are TRBV18 and TRBJ2-1, with D unclear. Between the trimmed V and J ends, which lost 3 bases and 1 base, there was a span of 10 bases. The CDR3 covers 15 residues. Per the germline V gene, CDR1 is KGHSH and CDR2 is LQKENI. CDR3 residues: CASSPVGASYNEQFF. The CDR3 region has the DNA TGTGCCAGCTCACCGGTAGGAGCATCCTACAATGAGCAGTTCTTC.

The J gene is TRBJ2-4, the V gene TRBV11-3; no clear D. The germline gives CDR1 SGHNT, CDR2 YENEEA. This CDR3 contains 16 residues. Trimming removed 2 bases at V and 8 bases at J, with 19 bases between. This CDR3 is CASSLTAQGPRHIQYF. The CDR3 DNA reads as TGTGCCAGCAGCTTAACCGCGCAAGGACCGCGGCACATTCAGTACTTC.